These 19 T cell receptor beta chains were sequenced from one sample in a study of control samples from healthy donors and cancer patients. Generated by immunoSEQ multiplex PCR, the TCRdb table keeps only in-frame clones and is missing some. The repertoire holds 6,000 or so clones, with about two thirds as singletons. The source material was formalin-fixed, paraffin-embedded tissue. These receptors all stem from a male donor with melanoma.

CDR3 DNA sequence: TGTGCCAGCAGCTTAGGGCTAGCGGGAGGTAGCACAGATACGCAGTATTTT. Residues: CASSLGLAGGSTDTQYF. The J gene is TRBJ2-3, the V gene TRBV7-3, with 11 bases that match TRBD2. V was clipped by 2 bases and J by 0 bases; unmatched bases: 4. Germline CDR1 reads SGHTA; CDR2 reads FQGTGA. CDR3 length: 17 residues.

This clone was counted once. The chain has TRBV11-3 and TRBJ2-3, with D hard to call. Trimming left V 3 bases short and J 5 bases short, with 3 bases between. Germline CDR1 SGHNT, CDR2 YENEEA. The CDR3 extends over 11 amino acids. CDR3 nucleotides: TGTGCCAGCAGCTTGGGAGATACGCAGTATTTT. This encodes CASSLGDTQYF.

V gene TRBV7-2 combines with J gene TRBJ2-1; D remains unclear. Germline assignment: CDR1 SGHTA and CDR2 FQGNSA. This CDR3 spans 13 amino acids. Trimming removed 1 base from V and 9 bases from J, with 10 bases in between. CDR3 in DNA: TGTGCCAGCAGCTTAGAGGCAGAAATTGAGCAGTTCTTC. This gives the protein CASSLEAEIEQFF.

This sequence joins TRBV4-2 and TRBJ1-5, with a possible D match to TRBD1 (6 bases). The CDR3 spans 16 residues. Germline CDR1 reads LGHNA; CDR2 reads YNFKEQ. V was trimmed by 1 base and J by 3 bases, leaving 13 bases between them. Here the CDR3 DNA reads TGTGCCAGCAGCCAAGCCCTCAACAGGGCCAATCAGCCCCAGCATTTT. Its translation: CASSQALNRANQPQHF.

The gene calls are TRBV16 and TRBJ2-7; no firm D call. Germline V gene sequence: CDR1 KGHSY, CDR2 FQNENV. The CDR3 consists of 14 residues. Trimming stripped 1 base from V and 0 bases from J, with 7 bases between. The CDR3, as DNA: TGTGCCAGCAGCCAATTGCCTAGCTCCTACGAGCAGTACTTC. Translated: CASSQLPSSYEQYF.

This chain connects TRBV14 to TRBJ1-4, with D maybe TRBD1 (6 bases). CDR3 length: 16 residues. Trimming shortened V by 0 bases and J by 8 bases, and 16 bases separated the two germline ends. CDR1 is SGHDN, CDR2 FVKESK, per germline. In DNA, the CDR3 is TGTGCCAGCAGCCAAGATCGGGCGGGGGGCCGGGAAAAACTGTTTTTT. Protein product: CASSQDRAGGREKLFF.

A remark on this clone: Relative to the germline gene, one junction end is altered; a read error may explain this. This chain uses TRBV4-2 with TRBJ1-5; D possibly corresponds to TRBD1 (5 bases). CDR3 size: 17 residues. CDR1 and CDR2 (germline): LGHNA, YNFKEQ. The CDR3 nucleotides are TGTGCCAGCAACCAAGATCGAAGGACAACCCACAATCAGCCCCAGCATTTT. Amino acid sequence: CASNQDRRTTHNQPQHF.

The chain employs TRBV9 and TRBJ2-7, with a possible D match to TRBD2 (5 bases). The germline V gene encodes CDR1 SGDLS and CDR2 YYNGEE. This CDR3 spans 14 amino acids. V lost 0 bases and J lost 7, with 14 bases in between. The CDR3 nucleotides are TGTGCCAGCAGCGTAGTAAGCGGTCCTGGGGAGCAGTACTTC. This gives the protein CASSVVSGPGEQYF.

This clone was seen a few times. The V call is TRBV6-5, the J call TRBJ1-5; tentative D call: TRBD1 (5 bases). Germline V gives CDR1 MNHEY, CDR2 SVGAGI. Trimming removed 0 bases at V and 8 bases at J, with 8 bases between. The CDR3 totals 13 residues. CDR3 nucleotides: TGTGCCAGCAGTTACTCGAGAGGGGAGCCCCAGCATTTT. Amino acids: CASSYSRGEPQHF.

This clone has just one count. The gene calls are TRBV7-2 and TRBJ2-7; unclear D gene. The germline V and J ends were trimmed by 1 base and 2 bases, with 3 bases remaining between them. The CDR3 length is 12 residues. Germline CDR1 and CDR2: SGHTA and FQGNSA. This CDR3 reads CASSLDTYEQYF. CDR3 DNA: TGTGCCAGCAGCTTAGACACCTACGAGCAGTACTTC.

Here the CDR3 DNA reads TGCGCCAGCAGCTTAGAACCGGGACAGGATTCTGAAGCTTTCTTT. Translation gives CASSLEPGQDSEAFF. The rearrangement uses TRBV5-1 and TRBJ1-1; 8 positions agree with TRBD1. The CDR3 has 15 residues. Per germline, CDR1 SGHRS and CDR2 YFSETQ. V gave up 2 bases and J gave up 6 bases; unmatched junction bases: 9.

V usage is TRBV18 and J usage is TRBJ2-2; 10 bases agree with TRBD2. The CDR3 spans 16 residues. V gave up 3 bases and J gave up 4 bases; unmatched junction bases: 5. Germline V gives CDR1 KGHSH, CDR2 LQKENI. CDR3 in amino acids: CASSPTTSGSTGELFF. CDR3 nucleotide sequence: TGTGCCAGCTCACCCACGACTAGCGGGTCCACCGGGGAGCTGTTTTTT. Full variable domain (rest looked up from reference TRBV18 and TRBJ2-2): NAGVMQNPRHLVRRRGQEARLRCSPMKGHSHVYWYRQLPEEGLKFMVYLQKENIIDESGMPKERFSAEFPKEGPSILRIQQVVRGDSAAYFCASSPTTSGSTGELFFGEGSRLTVL.

DNA for the CDR3: TGTGCCAGCAGCCGAGCAGGGGGCAGGGAGCAGTACTTC. Protein sequence: CASSRAGGREQYF. The chain combines TRBV5-6 with TRBJ2-7, with 8 bases aligning to TRBD1. This CDR3 comprises 13 residues. Germline lookup yields CDR1 SGHDT and CDR2 YYEEEE. V trimming: 4 bases; J trimming: 7 bases; junction bases outside the gene matches: 7.

V and J are TRBV11-1 and TRBJ1-2; D unclear. Trimming cost V 5 bases and J 3 bases, with 10 bases left between them. The CDR3 contains 13 residues. The germline CDR1 and CDR2 sequences are SGHAT and FQDESV (reference sequence). The CDR3 nucleotides are TGTGCCAGCAGCGACATGAGTCACTATGGCTACACCTTC. Protein: CASSDMSHYGYTF.

The V gene is TRBV5-4, the J gene TRBJ1-5, with D perhaps matching TRBD1 (5 bases). Germline CDR1 is SGHNT and CDR2 is YYREEE (reference sequence). Trimming took off 4 bases at V and 5 bases at J, with 19 bases between the two ends. There are 16 residues in the CDR3. The CDR3 DNA is TGTGCCAGCAGCCAGGGACCTACCCGGGGCGATCAGCCCCAGCATTTT. Translation: CASSQGPTRGDQPQHF. The full variable domain, in which reference TRBV5-4 and TRBJ1-5 provide the parts outside the CDR3, is ETGVTQSPTHLIKTRGQQVTLRCSSQSGHNTVSWYQQALGQGPQFIFQYYREEENGRGNFPPRFSGLQFPNYSSELNVNALELDDSALYLCASSQGPTRGDQPQHFGDGTRLSIL.

This chain connects TRBV29-1 to TRBJ2-3, with 12 bases lining up with TRBD2. Germline assignment: CDR1 SQVTM and CDR2 ANQGSEA. There are 18 residues in the CDR3. The V segment lost 0 bases and the J segment 4 bases; nucleotides outside the gene matches: 11. The CDR3 sequence is CSVEDRRSLAGGPDTQYF. The CDR3 bases are TGCAGCGTTGAAGATCGGCGGTCTCTAGCGGGAGGGCCAGATACGCAGTATTTT.

The V gene is TRBV10-3, the J gene TRBJ1-1; D unclear. Trimming removed 8 bases from V and 0 bases from J, with 7 bases in between. The length of the CDR3 is 12 residues. Germline CDR1 is ENHRY and CDR2 is SYGVKD. The CDR3: CAIGFLNTEAFF. The CDR3 bases are TGTGCCATCGGATTTTTGAACACTGAAGCTTTCTTT.

CDR3 coding DNA: TGTGCCACCAGCCTGTACAATGAGCAGTTCTTC. Translated: CATSLYNEQFF. The chain combines TRBV24-1 with TRBJ2-1; D not certain. Trimming cost V 7 bases and J 4 bases, with 4 bases left between them. CDR3 size: 11 residues. The germline gives CDR1 KGHDR, CDR2 SFDVKD.

The rearrangement links TRBV7-3 to TRBJ2-1; TRBD2 aligns across 12 bases. Trimming took 5 bases from V and 7 from J; bases not matched to a gene: 6. The CDR3 length is 15 residues. CDR1 is SGHTA and CDR2 is FQGTGA in the germline V gene. The DNA of the CDR3 is TGTGCCAGCAGCCCTGGGACTAGCGGGTGGAATGAGCAGTTCTTC. The encoded protein is CASSPGTSGWNEQFF. Full variable domain (missing parts from reference TRBV7-3 and TRBJ2-1): GAGVSQTPSNKVTEKGKYVELRCDPISGHTALYWYRQSLGQGPEFLIYFQGTGAADDSGLPNDRFFAVRPEGSVSTLKIQRTERGDSAVYLCASSPGTSGWNEQFFGPGTRLTVL.